Listed below are T cell receptor beta chains from one sample, sequenced in a study of T cell responses to AZD1222 COVID-19 vaccine. Repertoires were generated with immunoSEQ multiplex PCR, while TCRdb's copy carries only in-frame clones and drops some. The sample yields 100,000 to 150,000 clones, roughly 90% seen once. This specimen consisted of peripheral blood, obtained on day 0 of AZD1222 vaccination. Source of these receptors: an adult in good health. Each CDR3 is given with its conserved first and last residue. The D gene is left open where the match is weak. Expanded clones are given a class, and other clones once, few, many or no size at all.

d_call j_call clone_size v_call cdr3_nt cdr3_aa
NA TRBJ2-7 NA TRBV7-8 TGTGCCAGCAGCTTAGCGGAGGGCCCTAACAGGCAGTACTTC CASSLAEGPNRQYF
NA TRBJ1-1 NA TRBV4-2 TGTGCCAGCAGCCAAGAATTAGGAGGGGTGAGGGCTTTCTTT CASSQELGGVRAFF
NA TRBJ2-7 few TRBV5-1 TGCGCCAGCAGCTTGGGATCGCAGGGGATGGCTTACGAGCAGTACTTC CASSLGSQGMAYEQYF
NA TRBJ2-6 NA TRBV2 TGTGCCAGAAGAGCATCTGGGGCCAACGTCCTGACTTTC CARRASGANVLTF
TRBD1 TRBJ1-6 NA TRBV5-5 TGTGCCAGCAGAGGGACAGGGGTTTCACCCCTCCACTTT CASRGTGVSPLHF
TRBD2 TRBJ2-1 NA TRBV2 TGTGCCAGCAGTCTTTGGGCGGGAGAGTACAATGAGCAGTTCTTC CASSLWAGEYNEQFF
NA TRBJ1-2 NA TRBV28 TGTGCCAGCAGCCTCGTGGGGGGCCTCTACTATGGCTACACCTTC CASSLVGGLYYGYTF
NA TRBJ1-2 NA TRBV27 TGTGCCAGCAGTAGGCCAGGGTTCTATGGCTACACCTTC CASSRPGFYGYTF
TRBD2 TRBJ2-7 NA TRBV6-2/TRBV6-3 TGTGCCAGCAGTTACGTCGGGCGACAGCGGGGGCTGAATTCCTACGAGCAGTACTTC CASSYVGRQRGLNSYEQYF
NA TRBJ1-6 NA TRBV23-1 TGCGCCAGCAGTCAAAAACGCAGCTCCTATAATTCACCCCTCCACTTT CASSQKRSSYNSPLHF
NA TRBJ2-5 NA TRBV5-1 TGCGCCAGCAGCTTGTCGACAACCCAAGAGACCCAGTACTTC CASSLSTTQETQYF
NA TRBJ2-1 once TRBV24-1 TGTGCCACCAGTGATCCGAACCCCCGGGACGCCCGCACCTACAATGAGCAGTTCTTC CATSDPNPRDARTYNEQFF
NA TRBJ1-6 NA TRBV6-5 TGTGCCAGCAGTTACGCGCGCTTGGGGGACTCACCCCTCCACTTT CASSYARLGDSPLHF
NA TRBJ1-1 NA TRBV5-4 TGTGCCAGCAGCTCGACAGGGAACACTGAAGCTTTCTTT CASSSTGNTEAFF
NA TRBJ1-5 NA TRBV21-1 TGTGCCAGCAGCGTACGGACAGGGGGAAATCAGCCCCAGCATTTT CASSVRTGGNQPQHF
TRBD2 TRBJ2-5 NA TRBV27 TGTGCCAGCAGATACCGACTAGCGGGAGAAGAGACCCAGTACTTC CASRYRLAGEETQYF
NA TRBJ2-1 once TRBV18 TGTGCCAGCTCACCCAGGGTTGACTCCTACAATGAGCAGTTCTTC CASSPRVDSYNEQFF
NA TRBJ1-2 NA TRBV3-1/TRBV3-2 TGTGCCAGCAGCCAAGATACTGGGGACTATGGCTACACCTTC CASSQDTGDYGYTF
NA TRBJ2-7 few TRBV11-2 TGTGCCAGCAGCACGGAATACTCCTACGAGCAGTACTTC CASSTEYSYEQYF
NA TRBJ2-1 NA TRBV7-2 TGTGCCAGCAGCTTAGAACGGGGACGCGGTATACCGTTCTTC CASSLERGRGIPFF
TRBD1 TRBJ2-7 NA TRBV5-1 TGCGCCAGCAGCCACTCGCGGACAGGGACGGACGAGCAGTACTTC CASSHSRTGTDEQYF
NA TRBJ1-1 NA TRBV7-3 TGTGCCAGCAGCTTTCAGGGGACCACTGAAGCTTTCTTT CASSFQGTTEAFF
NA TRBJ1-1 NA TRBV23-1 TGCGCCAGCAGTCCTCCTAAAAGGGGGGCGTTCTCGAGAGCTTTCTTT CASSPPKRGAFSRAFF
NA TRBJ2-2 NA TRBV5-1 TGCGCCAGCAGCTTGGACAGTGCCTGGGAGCTGTTTTTT CASSLDSAWELFF
TRBD2 TRBJ2-1 NA TRBV10-3 TGTGCCATCCCTTCTAGCGGGAGTAGTAATGAGCAGTTCTTC CAIPSSGSSNEQFF
NA TRBJ2-2 NA TRBV7-2 TGTGCCAGCACCTTGACGGGAATCGGGGAGCTGTTTTTT CASTLTGIGELFF
NA TRBJ1-2 NA TRBV5-1 TGCGCCAGCAGCTTGGCCGGGGTCCCTATGGGGGGCTACACCTTC CASSLAGVPMGGYTF
TRBD2 TRBJ2-7 NA TRBV29-1 TGCAGCGTCCGGACTAGCGGGGGGTACGAGCAGTACTTC CSVRTSGGYEQYF
NA TRBJ1-2 NA TRBV4-1 TGCGCCAGCAGCCAAGGGTCGGATGGCTACACCTTC CASSQGSDGYTF
NA TRBJ2-5 NA TRBV5-1 TGCGCCAGCAGCTTGGGCAGGGAGAAAGAGACCCAGTACTTC CASSLGREKETQYF
NA TRBJ1-4 NA TRBV3-1/TRBV3-2 TGTGCCAGCAGCCAAGTCCCCATATATGGCGAAAAACTGTTTTTT CASSQVPIYGEKLFF
NA TRBJ1-4 once TRBV6-5 TGTGCCAGCAGGAACTTTGAAAAACTGTTTTTT CASRNFEKLFF
NA TRBJ1-2 NA TRBV28 TGTGCCAGCAGGCCGACGGGACACTATGGCTACACCTTC CASRPTGHYGYTF
NA TRBJ1-6 few TRBV6-5 TGTGCCAGCAGTTACTCGAATTCACCCCTCCACTTT CASSYSNSPLHF
NA TRBJ1-2 NA TRBV6-5 TGTGCCAGCAGATTACAGGTTAACTATGGCTACACCTTC CASRLQVNYGYTF
TRBD1 TRBJ2-3 NA TRBV10-3 TGTGCCATCAGTGATTCCCGACAGGGGGTTAGCACAGATACGCAGTATTTT CAISDSRQGVSTDTQYF
NA TRBJ2-5 NA TRBV5-6 TGTGCCAGCAGCGAATGGTACCAAGAGACCCAGTACTTC CASSEWYQETQYF